This T cell receptor beta chain comes out of a study of T cell repertoires in cytomegalovirus infection. At the level of the study: Based on public TCR beta signatures, there were indications of CMV infection and of a matching HLA type.

Regarding this clonotype: Its antigen is as yet unknown. The conserved final phenylalanine or tryptophan is absent from the CDR3, which likely points to a read error.

V lost 4 bases, J lost 10 bases, and 12 bases stayed unmatched. CDR1 and CDR2 from the germline V gene are MNHGY and SAAAGT. CDR3 size: 15 residues. General study results and limits: Dominating the ex vivo response were HLA-C-restricted CMV-specific TCR beta clonotypes. Cumulative public TCR beta family frequency identified carriers of CMV plus the relevant HLA.

TCRdb re-derived calls from the reads in MiXCR, one entry per CDR3 protein. The sample has 350,000 to 500,000 distinct CDR3 sequences; roughly a third are singletons. Sequencing used PBMCs. The V and J genes are TRBV6-8 and TRBJ1-1; TRBD1 matches 10 bases. This TCR came from a human donor in good health (CMV status not recorded). Some clones in this sample may be carry-over from other donors' samples. CDR3 sequence: CASSWRTGGRIGAFC. For the CDR3, the DNA is TGTGCCAGCAGTTGGCGGACAGGGGGTCGAATCGGAGCTTTCTGT.